This T cell receptor (beta chain) was recorded in a study of cytomegalovirus exposure and HLA in healthy donors. Primers: 60 Vbeta forward and 13 Jbeta reverse. Using immunoSEQ multiplex PCR, the repertoire was profiled, and TCRdb retains in-frame clones only, with some absent. This table has approximately 76,000 clones, roughly 73% appearing once. Likely unrecorded immune exposures existed in these nominally healthy donors. The receptor's source is a woman aged 40 to 49 in good health and CMV-seropositive. Sequencing used PBMCs.

The CDR3 reads CAATGANYAEAFF. CDR3 nucleotides: TGTGCCGCGACAGGGGCGAACTACGCTGAAGCTTTCTTT. The V and J genes are TRBV30 and TRBJ1-1, with 8 bases aligning to TRBD1. J was trimmed by 6 bases and V by 8 bases; bases with no gene match: 11. CDR1 GTSNPN and CDR2 SVGIG come from the germline V gene (reference sequence). This CDR3 contains 13 residues.